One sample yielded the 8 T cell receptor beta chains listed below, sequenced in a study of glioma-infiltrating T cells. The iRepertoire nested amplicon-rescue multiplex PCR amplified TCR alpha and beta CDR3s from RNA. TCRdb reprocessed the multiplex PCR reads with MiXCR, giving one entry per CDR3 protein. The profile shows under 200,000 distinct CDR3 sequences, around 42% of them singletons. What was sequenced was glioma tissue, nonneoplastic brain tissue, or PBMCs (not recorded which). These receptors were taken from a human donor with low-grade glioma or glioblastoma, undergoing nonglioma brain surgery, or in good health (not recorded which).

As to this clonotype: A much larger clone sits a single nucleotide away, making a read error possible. In nucleotides, the CDR3 is TGTGCCCCCACATCTAGCGGCCAAGAGACCCAGTACTTC. Protein product: CAPTSSGQETQYF. This chain joins TRBV24-1 and TRBJ2-5; TRBD2 aligns across 7 bases. This CDR3 spans 13 amino acids. Germline CDR1 reads KGHDR; CDR2 reads SFDVKD. V lost 12 bases and J lost 1; bases outside the gene matches: 7.

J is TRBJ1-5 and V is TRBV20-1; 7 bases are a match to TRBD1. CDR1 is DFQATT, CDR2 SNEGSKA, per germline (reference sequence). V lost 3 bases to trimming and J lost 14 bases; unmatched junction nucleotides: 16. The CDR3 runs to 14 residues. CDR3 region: CSARPGTDVSPKHF. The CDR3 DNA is TGCAGTGCTAGGCCCGGGACAGATGTATCACCCAAGCATTTT.

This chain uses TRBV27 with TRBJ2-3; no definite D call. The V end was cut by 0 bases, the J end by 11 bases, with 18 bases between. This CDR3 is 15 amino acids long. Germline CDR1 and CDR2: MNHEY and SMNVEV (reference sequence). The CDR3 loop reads CASSLSPQRGGKQYF. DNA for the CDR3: TGTGCCAGCAGTTTATCCCCACAGAGAGGTGGGAAGCAGTATTTT.

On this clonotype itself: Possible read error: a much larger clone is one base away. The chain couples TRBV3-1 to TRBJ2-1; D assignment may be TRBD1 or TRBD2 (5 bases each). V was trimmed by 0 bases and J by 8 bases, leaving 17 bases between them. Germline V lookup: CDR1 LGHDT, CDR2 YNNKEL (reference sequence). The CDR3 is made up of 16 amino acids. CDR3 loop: CASSQDLAGRGDEQFF. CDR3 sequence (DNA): TGTGCCAGCAGCCAAGATCTAGCAGGGAGAGGTGATGAGCAGTTCTTC.

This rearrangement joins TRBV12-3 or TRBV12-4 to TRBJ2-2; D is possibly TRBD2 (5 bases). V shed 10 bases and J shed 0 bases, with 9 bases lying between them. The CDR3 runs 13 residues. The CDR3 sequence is CATTTTNTGELFF. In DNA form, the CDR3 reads TGTGCCACCACGACTACGAACACCGGGGAGCTGTTTTTT.

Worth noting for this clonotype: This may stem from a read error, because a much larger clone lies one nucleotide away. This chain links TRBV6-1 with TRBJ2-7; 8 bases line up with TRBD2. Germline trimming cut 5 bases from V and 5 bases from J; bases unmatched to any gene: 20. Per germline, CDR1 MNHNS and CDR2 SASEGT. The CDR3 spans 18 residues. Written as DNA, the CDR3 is TGTGCCAGCAGTCCCTCTGGGTTTAGCGGGACATTGGTGGACGAGCAGTACTTC. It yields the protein CASSPSGFSGTLVDEQYF.

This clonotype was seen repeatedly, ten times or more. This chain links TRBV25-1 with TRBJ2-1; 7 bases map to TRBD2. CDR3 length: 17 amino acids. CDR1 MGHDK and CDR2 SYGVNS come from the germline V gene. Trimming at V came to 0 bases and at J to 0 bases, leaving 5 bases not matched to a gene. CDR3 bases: TGTGCCAGCAGTGAATACAGGGTAGCGGGCTCCTACAATGAGCAGTTCTTC. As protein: CASSEYRVAGSYNEQFF.

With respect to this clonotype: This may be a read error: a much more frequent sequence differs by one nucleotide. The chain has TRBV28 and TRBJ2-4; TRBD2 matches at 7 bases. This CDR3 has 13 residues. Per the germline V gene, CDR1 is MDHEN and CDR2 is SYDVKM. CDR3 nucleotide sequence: TGTGCCAGCAGCCCCTCGACTAGCAACATTAAGTACTTC. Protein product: CASSPSTSNIKYF.